This entry lists 3 T cell receptor beta chains sequenced from one sample in a study of cytomegalovirus exposure and HLA in healthy donors. PCR employed 60 Vbeta and 13 Jbeta primers. Sequenced by immunoSEQ multiplex PCR; TCRdb stores in-frame clones only, minus some. The table records about 120,000 clones, roughly 76% of them present only once. Input material: PBMCs. The source is a woman aged 40-49 years in good health and CMV-seropositive.

This sequence joins TRBV5-5 and TRBJ1-6; tentatively, D is TRBD1 (5 bases). Per the germline V gene, CDR1 is SGHKS and CDR2 is YYEKEE (reference sequence). CDR3 length equals 16 residues. V was shortened by 4 bases and J by 4 bases, with 15 bases between the two germline ends. In DNA form, the CDR3 reads TGTGCCAGCAGCCTAGACAGTGGCCCTTATAATTCACCCCTCCACTTT. Its protein is CASSLDSGPYNSPLHF.

The DNA for the CDR3 is TGCGCCAGCAGCTTAGGTCTGGACCTCTCGGGGAACACCATATATTTT. It specifies CASSLGLDLSGNTIYF. V is TRBV5-1 and J is TRBJ1-3; D not resolved. This CDR3 spans 16 amino acids. From germline, CDR1 is SGHRS and CDR2 YFSETQ. The V gene lost 2 bases and the J gene lost 7 bases, with 19 bases spanning the gap.

The genes are TRBV5-1 and TRBJ2-7, with TRBD1 matching over 7 bases. The CDR3 consists of 16 residues. Per germline, CDR1 SGHRS and CDR2 YFSETQ. J was trimmed by 3 bases and V by 2 bases; bases with no gene match: 11. CDR3 residues: CASSLSTGAPLYEQYF. The CDR3 bases are TGCGCCAGCAGCTTAAGCACAGGGGCCCCTCTCTACGAGCAGTACTTC.